This T cell receptor beta chain is from a study of Ad26.COV2.S vaccination and SARS-CoV-2 variants. Study-level information: Enrollment placed the donor in the COV1001 Ad26.COV2.S trial arm. The study, taken as a whole, reports: A substantial breadth of spike-specific CD8+ and CD4+ T cell responses after vaccination has been reported.

The sample's treatment: 15 to 20 received Ad26.COV2.S at low or high dose, single or two shots; roughly 5 received placebo; per-sample allocation not given. At day 63 after the first vaccine or placebo injection, samples were drawn. Sequencing was performed with immunoSEQ multiplex PCR; in TCRdb, only in-frame clones are kept and a portion is missing. The table records approximately 300,000 clones, about 86% of them present only once. CDR1 is LGHDT and CDR2 is YNNKEL in the germline V gene (reference sequence). V shed 6 bases and J 1 base; nucleotides not matched to a gene: 7. The CDR3 has 15 amino acids. As concerns this clone: As yet, its antigen is unknown.

This clonotype originated in a person aged 18 to 59 who received the Ad26.COV2.S COVID-19 vaccine or a placebo. Sequenced here: peripheral blood, sampled in a trial of Ad26.COV2.S vaccine versus placebo. The chain has TRBV3-1 (or the pseudogene TRBV3-2) and TRBJ2-7; 9 bases agree with TRBD2. CDR3 in amino acids: CASSSAGLASYEQYF. CDR3 nucleotide sequence: TGTGCCAGCAGTTCAGCGGGACTAGCTTCCTACGAGCAGTACTTC.